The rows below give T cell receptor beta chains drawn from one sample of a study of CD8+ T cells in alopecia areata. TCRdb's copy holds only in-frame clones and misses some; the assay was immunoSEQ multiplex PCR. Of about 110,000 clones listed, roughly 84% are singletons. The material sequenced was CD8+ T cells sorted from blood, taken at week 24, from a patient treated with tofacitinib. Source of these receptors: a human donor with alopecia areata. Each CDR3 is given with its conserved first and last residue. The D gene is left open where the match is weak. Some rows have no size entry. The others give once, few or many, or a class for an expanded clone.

CASSEGQDEQFF | TGCGCCAGCAGCGAAGGACAAGATGAGCAGTTCTTC | - | 12 | TRBJ2-1 | - | TRBV4-1
CASSQDSESEYYGYTF | TGCGCCAGCAGCCAAGATAGTGAGTCCGAGTACTATGGCTACACCTTC | - | 16 | TRBJ1-2 | - | TRBV4-1
CASSEAPGNPYGYTF | TGTGCCAGCAGTGAAGCGCCCGGGAATCCGTATGGCTACACCTTC | - | 15 | TRBJ1-2 | once | TRBV2
CASTPQGRGFYNEQFF | TGTGCCAGCACCCCCCAGGGGAGGGGTTTTTACAATGAGCAGTTCTTC | - | 16 | TRBJ2-1 | - | TRBV7-6
CASSRGTGNLNEQYF | TGTGCCAGCAGCCGAGGGACAGGGAATCTCAACGAGCAGTACTTC | TRBD1 | 15 | TRBJ2-7 | - | TRBV6-5
CASSPVEAGAHPKDTQYF | TGCGCCAGCAGTCCGGTGGAAGCGGGGGCCCACCCTAAAGATACGCAGTATTTT | TRBD2 | 18 | TRBJ2-3 | - | TRBV23-1
CASSLRVGQGRADTQYF | TGCGCCAGCAGCCTCCGGGTCGGCCAGGGGAGAGCAGATACGCAGTATTTT | - | 17 | TRBJ2-3 | - | TRBV4-1
CASSPGTFIEQETQYF | TGCGCCAGCAGCCCGGGAACGTTTATAGAACAAGAGACCCAGTACTTC | - | 16 | TRBJ2-5 | - | TRBV5-1
CASSFGVSYEQYF | TGTGCCAGCAGCTTTGGGGTGTCCTACGAGCAGTACTTC | - | 13 | TRBJ2-7 | - | TRBV5-6
CASSPDTLYEQYF | TGTGCCAGCTCTCCGGACACACTCTACGAGCAGTACTTC | - | 13 | TRBJ2-7 | - | TRBV18
CASSEMDEQFF | TGTGCCAGCAGTGAAATGGATGAGCAGTTCTTC | - | 11 | TRBJ2-1 | - | TRBV6-1
CASSLELGDTQYF | TGTGCCAGCAGCTTAGAACTTGGAGATACGCAGTATTTT | - | 13 | TRBJ2-3 | - | TRBV11-2
CASSFGTAYEQYF | TGTGCCAGCAGCTTCGGGACAGCATACGAGCAGTACTTC | TRBD1 | 13 | TRBJ2-7 | few | TRBV7-8
CASSLSEGSYEQYF | TGTGCCAGCAGCTTATCTGAGGGCAGCTACGAGCAGTACTTC | - | 14 | TRBJ2-7 | - | TRBV7-6
CAGETGDRRTQYF | TGTGCCGGAGAGACAGGGGACCGTAGGACCCAGTACTTC | TRBD1 | 13 | TRBJ2-5 | - | TRBV2
CASSERGADTQYF | TGTGCCAGCAGTGAGAGGGGCGCAGATACGCAGTATTTT | - | 13 | TRBJ2-3 | once | TRBV28
CASRQTGYVDEQFF | TGTGCCAGTAGACAGACGGGATATGTGGATGAGCAGTTCTTC | - | 14 | TRBJ2-1 | - | TRBV19
CASSRDRTGELFF | TGCGCCAGCAGCCGGGACCGCACCGGGGAGCTGTTTTTT | - | 13 | TRBJ2-2 | - | TRBV4-3
CASSYPGTGGYEQYF | TGTGCCAGCAGTTACCCAGGGACAGGAGGCTACGAGCAGTACTTC | TRBD1 | 15 | TRBJ2-7 | - | TRBV6-5
CASSAGDTTSGTGELFF | TGTGCCAGCAGCGCTGGGGACACTACTTCTGGGACCGGGGAGCTGTTTTTT | - | 17 | TRBJ2-2 | - | TRBV9
CAWSGSHNSPLHF | TGTGCCTGGAGCGGCAGTCATAATTCACCCCTCCACTTT | - | 13 | TRBJ1-6 | few | TRBV30
CATSGEGDNEQFF | TGTGCCACCAGCGGGGAAGGTGACAATGAGCAGTTCTTC | - | 13 | TRBJ2-1 | - | TRBV15
CASSQRQLAGPYEQFF | TGTGCCAGCAGCCAAAGGCAACTAGCGGGGCCCTATGAGCAGTTCTTC | TRBD2 | 16 | TRBJ2-1 | - | TRBV4-2
CASSQGTDSYEQYF | TGCGCCAGCAGCCAGGGGACGGACTCCTACGAGCAGTACTTC | - | 14 | TRBJ2-7 | - | TRBV4-3
CASPRTRGYYEQYF | TGCGCCAGCCCCCGGACTAGGGGGTACTACGAGCAGTACTTC | - | 14 | TRBJ2-7 | few | TRBV4-1
CASSLVGSTEAFF | TGTGCCAGCAGCTTGGTGGGGAGCACTGAAGCTTTCTTT | - | 13 | TRBJ1-1 | - | TRBV5-4
CASTMTGSSYNEQFF | TGCGCCAGCACAATGACAGGGAGCTCCTACAATGAGCAGTTCTTC | TRBD1 | 15 | TRBJ2-1 | - | TRBV5-1
CASSQVNTAPYEQFF | TGCGCCAGCAGCCAAGTGAACACAGCCCCCTATGAGCAGTTCTTC | - | 15 | TRBJ2-1 | - | TRBV4-1
CASRRGGGANNEQFF | TGTGCCAGCCGGAGGGGAGGGGGGGCCAACAATGAGCAGTTCTTC | - | 15 | TRBJ2-1 | - | TRBV2
CASSVGSGATYEQYF | TGTGCCAGCAGCGTAGGTTCAGGGGCCACCTACGAGCAGTACTTC | - | 15 | TRBJ2-7 | - | TRBV9
CASSLGGTDTQYF | TGTGCCAGCAGCTTAGGCGGCACAGATACGCAGTATTTT | - | 13 | TRBJ2-3 | - | TRBV7-9
CASSLGQGADQPQHF | TGCGCCAGCAGCTTGGGACAGGGGGCGGATCAGCCCCAGCATTTT | TRBD1 | 15 | TRBJ1-5 | few | TRBV5-1
CSVPGQGFYNEQFF | TGCAGCGTTCCAGGGCAGGGGTTTTACAATGAGCAGTTCTTC | - | 14 | TRBJ2-1 | few | TRBV29-1
CASSQGTVYGYTF | TGTGCCAGCAGTCAAGGGACAGTCTATGGCTACACCTTC | TRBD1 | 13 | TRBJ1-2 | - | TRBV6-5
CASSFITGHTGELFF | TGCGCCAGCAGCTTTATTACAGGCCACACCGGGGAGCTGTTTTTT | - | 15 | TRBJ2-2 | - | TRBV5-1
CASSERGETQYF | TGTGCCAGCAGTGAAAGAGGAGAGACCCAGTACTTC | - | 12 | TRBJ2-5 | - | TRBV6-1
CASRIGTAYYGYTF | TGTGCCAGCAGAATCGGGACAGCGTACTATGGCTACACCTTC | TRBD1 | 14 | TRBJ1-2 | - | TRBV6-5